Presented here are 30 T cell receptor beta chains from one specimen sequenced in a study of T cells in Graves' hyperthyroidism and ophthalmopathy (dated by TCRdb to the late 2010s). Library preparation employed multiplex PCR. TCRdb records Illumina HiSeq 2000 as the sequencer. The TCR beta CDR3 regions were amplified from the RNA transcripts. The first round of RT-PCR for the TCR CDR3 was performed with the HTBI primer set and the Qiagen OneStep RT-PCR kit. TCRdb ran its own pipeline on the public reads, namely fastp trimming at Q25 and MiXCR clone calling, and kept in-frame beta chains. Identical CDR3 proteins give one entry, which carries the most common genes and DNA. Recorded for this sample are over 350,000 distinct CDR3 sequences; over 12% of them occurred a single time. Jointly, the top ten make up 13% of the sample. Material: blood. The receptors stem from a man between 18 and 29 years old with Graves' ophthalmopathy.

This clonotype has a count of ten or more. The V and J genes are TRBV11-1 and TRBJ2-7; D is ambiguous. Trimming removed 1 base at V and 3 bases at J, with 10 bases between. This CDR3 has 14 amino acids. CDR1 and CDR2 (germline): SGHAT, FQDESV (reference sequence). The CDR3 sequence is CASSLDAVLYEQYF. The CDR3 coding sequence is TGTGCCAGCAGCTTAGATGCGGTGCTCTACGAGCAGTACTTC. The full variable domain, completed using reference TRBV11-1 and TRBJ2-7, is EAEVAQSPRYKITEKSQAVAFWCDPISGHATLYWYRQILGQGPELLVQFQDESVVDDSQLPKDRFSAERLKGVDSTLKIQPAELGDSAMYLCASSLDAVLYEQYFGPGTRLTVT.

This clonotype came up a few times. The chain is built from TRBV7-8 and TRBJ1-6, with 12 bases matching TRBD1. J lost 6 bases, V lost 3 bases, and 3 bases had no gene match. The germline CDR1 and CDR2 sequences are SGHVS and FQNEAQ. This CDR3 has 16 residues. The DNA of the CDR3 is TGTGCCAGCAGCTTCCGGGACAGGGGGCTTAATTCACCCCTCCACTTT. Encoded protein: CASSFRDRGLNSPLHF.

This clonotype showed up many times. The DNA of the CDR3 is TGTGCCAGTAGGGGACAGGTCCCCGGGGATACGCAGTATTTT. This sequence encodes CASRGQVPGDTQYF. This sequence joins TRBV19 and TRBJ2-3; 8 positions agree with TRBD1. This CDR3 contains 14 residues. In germline, CDR1 is LNHDA, CDR2 SQIVND (reference sequence). V dropped 6 bases and J dropped 6; count of bases not matched to a gene: 8.

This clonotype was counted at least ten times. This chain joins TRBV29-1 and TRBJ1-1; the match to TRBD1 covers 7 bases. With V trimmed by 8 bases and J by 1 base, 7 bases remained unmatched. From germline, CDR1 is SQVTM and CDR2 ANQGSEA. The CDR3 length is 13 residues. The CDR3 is CSSTGTANTEAFF. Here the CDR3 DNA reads TGCAGCAGTACCGGGACAGCGAACACTGAAGCTTTCTTT.

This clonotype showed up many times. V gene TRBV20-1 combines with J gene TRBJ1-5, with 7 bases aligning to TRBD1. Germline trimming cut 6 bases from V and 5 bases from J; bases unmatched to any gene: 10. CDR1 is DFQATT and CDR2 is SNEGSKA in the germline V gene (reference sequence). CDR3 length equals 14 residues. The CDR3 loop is CSAGDSKLYQPQHF. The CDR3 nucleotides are TGCAGTGCCGGGGACAGTAAACTTTATCAGCCCCAGCATTTT.

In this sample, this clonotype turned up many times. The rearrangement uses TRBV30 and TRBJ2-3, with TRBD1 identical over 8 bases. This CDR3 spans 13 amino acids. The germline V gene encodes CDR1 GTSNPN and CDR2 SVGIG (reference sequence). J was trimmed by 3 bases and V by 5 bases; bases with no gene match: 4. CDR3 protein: CAWGQGLTDTQYF. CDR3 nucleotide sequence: TGTGCCTGGGGACAGGGTCTTACAGATACGCAGTATTTT.

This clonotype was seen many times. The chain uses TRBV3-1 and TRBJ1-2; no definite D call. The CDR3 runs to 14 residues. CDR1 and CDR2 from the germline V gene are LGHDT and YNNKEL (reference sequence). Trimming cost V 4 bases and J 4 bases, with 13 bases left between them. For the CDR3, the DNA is TGTGCCAGCAGCCCCGAGCGGGGTGGCTATGGCTACACCTTC. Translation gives CASSPERGGYGYTF.

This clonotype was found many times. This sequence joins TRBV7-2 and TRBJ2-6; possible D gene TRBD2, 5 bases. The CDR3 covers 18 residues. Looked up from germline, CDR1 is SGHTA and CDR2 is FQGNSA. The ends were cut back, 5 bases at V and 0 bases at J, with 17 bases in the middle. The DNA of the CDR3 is TGTGCCAGCAGCCTACGACAAGGACTGACCTCTGGGGCCAACGTCCTGACTTTC. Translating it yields CASSLRQGLTSGANVLTF.

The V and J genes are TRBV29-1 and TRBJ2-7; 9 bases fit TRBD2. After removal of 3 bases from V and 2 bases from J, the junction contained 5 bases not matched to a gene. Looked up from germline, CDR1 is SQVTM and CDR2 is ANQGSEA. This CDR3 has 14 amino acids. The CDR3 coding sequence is TGCAGCGTTGATGGGCTAGCGGGACCCTACGAGCAGTACTTC. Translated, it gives CSVDGLAGPYEQYF.

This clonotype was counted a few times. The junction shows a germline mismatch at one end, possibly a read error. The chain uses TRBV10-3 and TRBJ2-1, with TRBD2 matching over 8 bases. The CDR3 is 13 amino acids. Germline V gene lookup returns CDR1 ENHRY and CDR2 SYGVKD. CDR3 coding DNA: TGTGTCATCAATGATAGCGGGGAGGATGAGCAGTTCTTC. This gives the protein CVINDSGEDEQFF.

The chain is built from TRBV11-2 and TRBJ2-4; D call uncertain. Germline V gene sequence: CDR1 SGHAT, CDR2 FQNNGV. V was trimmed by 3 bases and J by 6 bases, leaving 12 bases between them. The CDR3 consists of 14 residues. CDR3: CASSFMAAGNIQYF. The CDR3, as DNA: TGTGCCAGCAGCTTTATGGCTGCCGGAAACATTCAGTACTTC.

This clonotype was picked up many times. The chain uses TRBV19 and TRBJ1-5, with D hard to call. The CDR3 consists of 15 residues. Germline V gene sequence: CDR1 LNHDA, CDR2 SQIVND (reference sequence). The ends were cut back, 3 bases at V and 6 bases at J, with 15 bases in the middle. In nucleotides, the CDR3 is TGTGCCAGTAGTATTGGTCCGGGAGGAGCTCAGCCCCAGCATTTT. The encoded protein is CASSIGPGGAQPQHF.

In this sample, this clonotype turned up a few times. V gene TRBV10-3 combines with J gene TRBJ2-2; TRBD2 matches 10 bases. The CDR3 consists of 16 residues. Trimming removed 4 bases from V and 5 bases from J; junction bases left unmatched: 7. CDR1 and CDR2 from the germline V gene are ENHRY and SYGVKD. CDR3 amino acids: CAISAGLAGDTGELFF. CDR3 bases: TGTGCCATCAGTGCGGGCCTAGCGGGAGATACCGGGGAGCTGTTTTTT.

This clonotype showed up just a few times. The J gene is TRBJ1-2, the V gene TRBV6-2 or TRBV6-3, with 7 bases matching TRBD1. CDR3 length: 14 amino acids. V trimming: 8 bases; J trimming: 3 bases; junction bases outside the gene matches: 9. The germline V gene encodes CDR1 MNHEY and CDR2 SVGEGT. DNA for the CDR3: TGTGCCAGCGGGAGACAGGGAGGCGACTATGGCTACACCTTC. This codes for CASGRQGGDYGYTF.

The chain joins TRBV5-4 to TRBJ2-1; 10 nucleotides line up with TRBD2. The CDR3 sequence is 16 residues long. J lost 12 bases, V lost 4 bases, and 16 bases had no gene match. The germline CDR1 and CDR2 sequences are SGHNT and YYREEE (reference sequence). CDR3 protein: CASSGISGRRREGQFF. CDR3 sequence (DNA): TGTGCCAGCAGCGGAATTAGCGGGAGGAGGCGGGAGGGGCAGTTCTTC.

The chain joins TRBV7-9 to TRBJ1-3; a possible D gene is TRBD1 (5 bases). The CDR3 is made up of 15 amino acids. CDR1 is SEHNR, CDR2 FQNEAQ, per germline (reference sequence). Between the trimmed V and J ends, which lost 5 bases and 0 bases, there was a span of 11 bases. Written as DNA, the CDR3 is TGTGCCAGCAGCCGAGGGGAAAACTCTGGAAACACCATATATTTT. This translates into CASSRGENSGNTIYF. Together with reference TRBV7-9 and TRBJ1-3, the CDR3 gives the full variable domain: DTGVSQNPRHKITKRGQNVTFRCDPISEHNRLYWYRQTLGQGPEFLTYFQNEAQLEKSRLLSDRFSAERPKGSFSTLEIQRTEQGDSAMYLCASSRGENSGNTIYFGEGSWLTVV.

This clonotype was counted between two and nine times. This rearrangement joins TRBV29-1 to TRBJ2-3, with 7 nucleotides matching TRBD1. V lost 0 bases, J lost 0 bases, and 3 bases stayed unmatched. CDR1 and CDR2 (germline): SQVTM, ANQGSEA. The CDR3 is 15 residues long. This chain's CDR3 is CSVEEDRRSTDTQYF. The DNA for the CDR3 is TGCAGCGTTGAAGAGGACAGGCGAAGCACAGATACGCAGTATTTT.

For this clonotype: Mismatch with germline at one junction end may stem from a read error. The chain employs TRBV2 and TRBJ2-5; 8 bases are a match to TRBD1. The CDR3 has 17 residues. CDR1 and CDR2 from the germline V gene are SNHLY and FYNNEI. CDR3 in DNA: TGTGTCAGCAGTGAAAGGGTCCCAGGGGGCTTTAGAGAGGCCCAGTACTTC. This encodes CVSSERVPGGFREAQYF.

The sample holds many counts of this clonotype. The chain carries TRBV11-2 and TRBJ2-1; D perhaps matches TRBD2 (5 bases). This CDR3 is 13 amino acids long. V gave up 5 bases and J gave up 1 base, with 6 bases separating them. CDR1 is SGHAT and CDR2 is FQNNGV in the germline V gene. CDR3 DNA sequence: TGTGCCAGCAGCGGGAGTTCCTACAATGAGCAGTTCTTC. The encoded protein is CASSGSSYNEQFF.

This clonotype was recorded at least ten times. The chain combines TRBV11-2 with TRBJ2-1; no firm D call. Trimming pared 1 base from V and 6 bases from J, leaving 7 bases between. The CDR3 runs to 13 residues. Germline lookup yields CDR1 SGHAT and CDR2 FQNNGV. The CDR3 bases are TGTGCCAGCAGCTTAGGAAGGTTCAATGAGCAGTTCTTC. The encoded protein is CASSLGRFNEQFF.

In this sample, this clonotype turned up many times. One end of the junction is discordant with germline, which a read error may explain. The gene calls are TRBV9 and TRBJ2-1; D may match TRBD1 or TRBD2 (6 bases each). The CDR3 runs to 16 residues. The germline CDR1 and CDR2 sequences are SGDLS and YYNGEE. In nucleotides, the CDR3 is TGTGCCAGCGGCGTTTCGGGACTTCAAACAGGGAATGAGCAGTTCTTC. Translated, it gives CASGVSGLQTGNEQFF.

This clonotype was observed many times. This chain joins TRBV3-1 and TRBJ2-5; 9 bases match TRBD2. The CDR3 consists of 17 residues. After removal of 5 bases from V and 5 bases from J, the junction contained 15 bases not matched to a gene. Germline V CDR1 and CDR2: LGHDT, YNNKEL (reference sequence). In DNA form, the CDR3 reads TGTGCCAGCAGCGATCGGGGCTTAGCGGGAGTCAGGGAGACCCAGTACTTC. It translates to CASSDRGLAGVRETQYF.

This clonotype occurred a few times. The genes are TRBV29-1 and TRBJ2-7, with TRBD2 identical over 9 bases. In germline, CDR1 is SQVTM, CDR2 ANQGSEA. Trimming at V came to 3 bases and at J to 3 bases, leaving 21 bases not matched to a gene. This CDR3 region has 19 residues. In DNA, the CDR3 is TGCAGCGTTGAGGTTTGGAGTGCTCGGCGGGAGGGCCCCAACTACGAGCAGTACTTC. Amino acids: CSVEVWSARREGPNYEQYF.

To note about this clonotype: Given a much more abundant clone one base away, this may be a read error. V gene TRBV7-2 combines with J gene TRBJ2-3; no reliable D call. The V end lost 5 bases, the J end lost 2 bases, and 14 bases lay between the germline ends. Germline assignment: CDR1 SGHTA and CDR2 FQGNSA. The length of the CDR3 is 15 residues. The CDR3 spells CASSLLVGLTDTQYF. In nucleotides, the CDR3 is TGTGCCAGCAGCCTTCTAGTGGGTCTCACAGATACGCAGTATTTT.

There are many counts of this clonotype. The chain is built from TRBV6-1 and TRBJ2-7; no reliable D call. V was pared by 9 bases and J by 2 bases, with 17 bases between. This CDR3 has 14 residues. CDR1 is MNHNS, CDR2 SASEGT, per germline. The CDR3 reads CASTDGDGAYEQYF. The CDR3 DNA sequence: TGTGCCAGTACTGATGGCGATGGGGCCTACGAGCAGTACTTC.

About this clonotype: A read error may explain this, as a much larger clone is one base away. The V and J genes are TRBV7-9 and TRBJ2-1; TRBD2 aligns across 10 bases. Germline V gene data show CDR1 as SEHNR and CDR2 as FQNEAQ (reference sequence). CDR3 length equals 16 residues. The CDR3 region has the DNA TGTACCAGCAGCTCCCTCGGAGCGGGAGGGCCGGGTGAGCAGTTCTTC. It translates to CTSSSLGAGGPGEQFF.

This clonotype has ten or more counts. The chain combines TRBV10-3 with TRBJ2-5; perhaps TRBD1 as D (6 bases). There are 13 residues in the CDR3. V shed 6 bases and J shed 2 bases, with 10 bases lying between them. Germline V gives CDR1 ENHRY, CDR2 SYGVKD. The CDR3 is CAIRSGQQETQYF. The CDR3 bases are TGTGCCATCAGATCCGGACAGCAAGAGACCCAGTACTTC.

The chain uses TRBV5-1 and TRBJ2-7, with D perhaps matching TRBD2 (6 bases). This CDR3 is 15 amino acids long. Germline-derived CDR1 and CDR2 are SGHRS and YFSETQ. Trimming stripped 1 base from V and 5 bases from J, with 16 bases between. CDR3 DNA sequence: TGCGCCAGCAGCTTGTCTGGGCTAGCGAGGGACGAGCAGTACTTC. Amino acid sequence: CASSLSGLARDEQYF.

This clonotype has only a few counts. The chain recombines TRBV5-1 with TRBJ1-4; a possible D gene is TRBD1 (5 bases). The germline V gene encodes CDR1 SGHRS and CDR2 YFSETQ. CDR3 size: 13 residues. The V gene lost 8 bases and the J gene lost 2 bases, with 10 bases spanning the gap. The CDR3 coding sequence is TGCGCCAGTCAGGGAGGTACTAATGAAAAACTGTTTTTT. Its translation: CASQGGTNEKLFF.

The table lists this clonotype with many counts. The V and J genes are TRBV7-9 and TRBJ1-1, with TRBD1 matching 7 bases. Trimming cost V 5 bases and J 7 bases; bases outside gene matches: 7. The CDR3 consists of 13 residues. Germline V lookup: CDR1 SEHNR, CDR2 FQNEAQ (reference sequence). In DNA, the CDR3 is TGTGCCAGCAGCCTTCAGGGGGACCTTGAAGCTTTCTTT. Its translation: CASSLQGDLEAFF. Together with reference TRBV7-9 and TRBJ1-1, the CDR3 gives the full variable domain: DTGVSQNPRHKITKRGQNVTFRCDPISEHNRLYWYRQTLGQGPEFLTYFQNEAQLEKSRLLSDRFSAERPKGSFSTLEIQRTEQGDSAMYLCASSLQGDLEAFFGQGTRLTVV.